This entry describes one TCR beta chain. The data belong to a study of blood T cell repertoires in COVID-19. Study as a whole: Both acute and convalescent COVID-19 samples were obtained from the United States, Italy and Spain. T cells, B-cell-depleted T cells, or PBMCs supplied cDNA or gDNA.

In the source study's methods: By means of reference gene primer amplification, nucleated cell counts were estimated. Generated by immunoSEQ multiplex PCR, the TCRdb table keeps only in-frame clones and is missing some. Clone size and the V and J calls come from that table; the DNA yielded D and trimming. This sample has 150,000 to 200,000 clones, with 82% found just once. Sequenced: peripheral blood. The origin of this receptor is a woman between 70 and 85 years old with acute or convalescent COVID-19.

CDR3 nucleotides: TGTGCCAGCAGTGGACCAGGGGGAGGTTCCTTCTACGAGCAGTACTTC. Its translation is CASSGPGGGSFYEQYF. V and J are TRBV6-1 and TRBJ2-7; a weak D match, TRBD1 (7 bases). The CDR3 is made up of 16 amino acids. V was cut by 4 bases and J by 3 bases, with 19 bases left in between. CDR1 is MNHNS and CDR2 is SASEGT in the germline V gene.